These 12 T cell receptor beta chains share one sample of origin, sequenced in a study of blood T cell repertoires in COVID-19. Sequencing was performed with immunoSEQ multiplex PCR; in TCRdb, only in-frame clones are kept and a portion is missing. The sample shows some 700,000 clones, just under 90% of them seen only once. The material sequenced was peripheral blood. Receptors were obtained from a woman younger than 30 with acute or convalescent COVID-19.

V is TRBV5-6 and J is TRBJ2-7; 8 bases map to TRBD1. V shed 4 bases, J shed 3 bases, and the junction held 3 bases outside the gene matches. CDR3 length equals 13 residues. Germline CDR1 is SGHDT and CDR2 is YYEEEE. CDR3 amino acids: CASSLGQVYEQYF. For the CDR3, the DNA is TGTGCCAGCAGCCTGGGACAGGTCTACGAGCAGTACTTC.

The V gene is TRBV3-1 (or the pseudogene TRBV3-2), the J gene TRBJ2-3, with a possible D match to TRBD1 (6 bases). CDR1 and CDR2 (germline): LGHDT, YNNKEL (reference sequence). This CDR3 spans 16 amino acids. V shed 3 bases and J shed 3 bases, with 16 bases lying between them. CDR3 sequence: CASSQLQGPNTDTQYF. As DNA, the CDR3 is TGTGCCAGCAGCCAGTTACAGGGCCCAAATACAGATACGCAGTATTTT.

The gene calls are TRBV12-5 and TRBJ1-1, with 10 positions matching TRBD1. The CDR3 sequence is 15 residues long. Trimming removed 5 bases from V and 5 bases from J; junction bases left unmatched: 8. Germline assignment: CDR1 LGHNT and CDR2 FRNRAP. CDR3 residues: CASGLGQGLGTEAFF. The CDR3 nucleotides are TGTGCTAGTGGTCTGGGACAGGGGCTTGGGACTGAAGCTTTCTTT.

This clone was seen only once. The chain links TRBV2 to TRBJ1-3; D not resolved. Trimming removed 6 bases from V and 4 bases from J, with 7 bases in between. Germline V gene sequence: CDR1 SNHLY, CDR2 FYNNEI. This CDR3 comprises 12 residues. In DNA form, the CDR3 reads TGTGCCAGCAGCCAACAGGGAAACACCATATATTTT. It yields the protein CASSQQGNTIYF.

The gene calls are TRBV29-1 and TRBJ1-1, with D possibly being TRBD1 (5 bases). CDR1 SQVTM and CDR2 ANQGSEA come from the germline V gene. Trimming pared 4 bases from V and 3 bases from J, leaving 12 bases between. The CDR3 totals 13 residues. This CDR3 is CSVVGGFDTEAFF. CDR3 nucleotide sequence: TGCAGCGTTGTGGGGGGATTCGACACTGAAGCTTTCTTT.

The chain combines TRBV7-6 with TRBJ2-7; TRBD1 matches at 8 bases. The CDR3 is made up of 17 amino acids. CDR1 is SGHVS and CDR2 is FNYEAQ in the germline V gene. The J segment lost 2 bases and the V segment lost 2 bases, leaving 11 bases of the junction unmatched. CDR3 in DNA: TGTGCCAGCAGCTTACCTGTAGAGACAGGGGAACCCTACGAGCAGTACTTC. Its protein is CASSLPVETGEPYEQYF.

The CDR3 is CAWSWRFESSYEQYF. The CDR3 coding sequence is TGTGCCTGGAGTTGGAGGTTTGAAAGCTCCTACGAGCAGTACTTC. This chain connects TRBV30 to TRBJ2-7; D might be TRBD2 (5 bases). This CDR3 region has 15 residues. Germline loops: CDR1 GTSNPN, CDR2 SVGIG (reference sequence). V lost 2 bases to trimming and J lost 0 bases, with 14 bases between them. Drawing the rest from reference TRBV30 and TRBJ2-7, the complete variable domain is SQTIHQWPATLVQPVGSPLSLECTVEGTSNPNLYWYRQAAGRGLQLLFYSVGIGQISSEVPQNLSASRPQDRQFILSSKKLLLSDSGFYLCAWSWRFESSYEQYFGPGTRLTVT.

The genes are TRBV6-4 and TRBJ2-3, with D perhaps matching TRBD2 (5 bases). The V end was cut by 1 base, the J end by 6 bases, with 17 bases between. Germline CDR1 MRHNA, CDR2 SNTAGT. This CDR3 is built from 16 residues. This CDR3 reads CASSDYAAGSVDTQYF. The CDR3 DNA reads TGTGCCAGCAGTGACTACGCGGCGGGTAGTGTGGATACGCAGTATTTT.

This sequence joins TRBV5-4 and TRBJ2-5; 7 nucleotides agree with TRBD2. CDR1 and CDR2 from the germline V gene are SGHNT and YYREEE (reference sequence). The V gene end was trimmed by 9 bases and the J gene end by 4 bases; junction bases not matched to a gene: 6. This CDR3 contains 12 residues. The CDR3 sequence: CAMGRGIETQYF. The CDR3 DNA reads as TGTGCCATGGGGCGGGGGATAGAGACCCAGTACTTC.

The CDR3 is CASSDVGLATYEQYF. The CDR3 DNA reads TGTGCCAGCAGTGATGTGGGACTAGCGACCTACGAGCAGTACTTC. The V gene is TRBV6-1, the J gene TRBJ2-7, with TRBD2 matching 10 bases. The germline V gene encodes CDR1 MNHNS and CDR2 SASEGT. This CDR3 is built from 15 residues. V lost 3 bases, J lost 2 bases, and 4 bases stayed unmatched.

Here the CDR3 DNA reads TGTGCCATCGGACGGGACAGGGGCGACTATGGCTACACCTTC. Encoded protein: CAIGRDRGDYGYTF. The V call is TRBV7-2, the J call TRBJ1-2; TRBD1 aligns across 10 bases. The CDR3 runs 14 residues. After removal of 10 bases from V and 3 bases from J, the junction contained 8 bases not matched to a gene. Germline V gene sequence: CDR1 SGHTA, CDR2 FQGNSA.

The chain links TRBV7-2 to TRBJ1-2; the match to TRBD1 covers 10 bases. Germline CDR1 and CDR2: SGHTA and FQGNSA. The length of the CDR3 is 15 residues. V trimming: 3 bases; J trimming: 7 bases; junction bases outside the gene matches: 8. The DNA for the CDR3 is TGTGCCAGCAGCTTCCCGGGACAGGGGCCTAGTGGCTACACCTTC. It specifies CASSFPGQGPSGYTF.